A single sample gave rise to the 14 T cell receptor beta chains below, sequenced in a study of cytomegalovirus exposure and HLA in healthy donors. Profiling relied on immunoSEQ multiplex PCR, and the TCRdb table lists in-frame clones only, not all of them. The sample records 85,000 to 120,000 clones, about 95% being singletons. What was sequenced was PBMCs. The origin of the receptors is a woman under 30 in good health and CMV-seronegative.

The CDR3 nucleotides are TGCGCCAGCAGCCTAGGACAGGGGCTAGCCAAAAACATTCAGTACTTC. It yields the protein CASSLGQGLAKNIQYF. The V gene is TRBV5-1, the J gene TRBJ2-4; 9 nucleotides agree with TRBD1. The CDR3 covers 16 residues. The J segment lost 0 bases and the V segment lost 4 bases, leaving 5 bases of the junction unmatched. Germline CDR1 reads SGHRS; CDR2 reads YFSETQ.

The chain couples TRBV5-6 to TRBJ2-7; 8 bases agree with TRBD2. V shed 2 bases and J 0 bases; nucleotides not matched to a gene: 4. CDR3 length: 15 amino acids. Germline CDR1 reads SGHDT; CDR2 reads YYEEEE. The CDR3 protein is CASSFGSGSSYEQYF. In nucleotides, the CDR3 is TGTGCCAGCAGCTTTGGGAGCGGGAGCTCCTACGAGCAGTACTTC.

This clone came up once. The chain recombines TRBV5-4 with TRBJ1-6; TRBD1 aligns across 10 bases. The CDR3 is 15 amino acids. Losses at the gene ends were 4 bases for V and 7 bases for J; bases not matched to a gene: 5. Germline V gene lookup returns CDR1 SGHNT and CDR2 YYREEE (reference sequence). In nucleotides, the CDR3 is TGTGCCAGCAGCATGGACAGGGGGACCAATTCACCCCTCCACTTT. Translated, it gives CASSMDRGTNSPLHF.

V gene TRBV2 combines with J gene TRBJ1-2; perhaps TRBD1 as D (5 bases). The CDR3 spans 14 residues. The germline CDR1 and CDR2 sequences are SNHLY and FYNNEI. Between the trimmed V and J ends, which lost 8 bases and 8 bases, there was a span of 21 bases. The CDR3 coding sequence is TGTGCCAGCGCCCGTCTTCAGGGACTCGGGGGCTACACCTTC. Protein sequence: CASARLQGLGGYTF.

J is TRBJ1-2 and V is TRBV5-6; 11 positions agree with TRBD1. V trimming: 4 bases; J trimming: 4 bases; junction bases outside the gene matches: 12. Germline assignment: CDR1 SGHDT and CDR2 YYEEEE. This CDR3 region has 17 residues. CDR3 sequence reads: CASSTRTGGAGLYGYTF. The DNA for the CDR3 is TGTGCCAGCAGCACAAGGACAGGGGGCGCGGGGCTCTATGGCTACACCTTC.

This chain joins TRBV27 and TRBJ1-4; weak D call: TRBD1 (6 bases). The germline gives CDR1 MNHEY, CDR2 SMNVEV (reference sequence). With 6 bases removed from V and 0 bases from J, the gap between germline ends came to 11 bases. The CDR3 consists of 15 residues. The CDR3 region has the DNA TGTGCCAGCAGCCCAGGGGCTGCAACTAATGAAAAACTGTTTTTT. It translates to CASSPGAATNEKLFF.

This clone was detected a few times. CDR3 region: CASSYSTGNTEAFF. The CDR3 DNA follows: TGTGCCAGCAGTTACTCGACGGGGAACACTGAAGCTTTCTTT. V and J are TRBV6-5 and TRBJ1-1, with no clear D. The ends were cut back, 0 bases at V and 1 base at J, with 6 bases in the middle. Germline values: CDR1 MNHEY, CDR2 SVGAGI. The CDR3 totals 14 residues.

The chain is built from TRBV6-4 and TRBJ2-1; TRBD2 agrees at 9 bases. The germline gives CDR1 MRHNA, CDR2 SNTAGT. The V gene end was trimmed by 5 bases and the J gene end by 8 bases; junction bases not matched to a gene: 10. CDR3 size: 15 residues. CDR3 residues: CASSQRGEATDEQFF. The DNA for the CDR3 is TGTGCCAGCAGTCAGCGGGGGGAAGCAACGGATGAGCAGTTCTTC.

The rearrangement joins TRBV6-5 to TRBJ2-7; 8 bases align to TRBD1. Germline V gene data show CDR1 as MNHEY and CDR2 as SVGAGI. J gave up 0 bases and V 3 bases, and 1 base lay outside the gene matches. The CDR3 consists of 14 residues. The CDR3 is CASSYTGGSYEQYF. CDR3 bases: TGTGCCAGCAGTTATACAGGGGGCTCCTACGAGCAGTACTTC.

The gene calls are TRBV19 and TRBJ1-2, with TRBD1 matching over 12 bases. CDR3 length: 17 residues. V lost 5 bases to trimming and J lost 1 base; unmatched junction nucleotides: 8. CDR1 and CDR2 (germline): LNHDA, SQIVND (reference sequence). CDR3 DNA sequence: TGTGCCAGTAGTCTTGGGACAGGGGGCTGGCTTAACTATGGCTACACCTTC. This sequence encodes CASSLGTGGWLNYGYTF.

V and J are TRBV4-1 and TRBJ2-2; no definite D call. Germline-derived CDR1 and CDR2 are MGHRA and YSYEKL. V was cut by 3 bases and J by 2 bases, with 4 bases left in between. CDR3 length: 13 residues. DNA of the CDR3: TGCGCCAGCAGCCACCAAAACACCGGGGAGCTGTTTTTT. Its translation: CASSHQNTGELFF.

This rearrangement joins TRBV27 to TRBJ1-5; D gene ambiguous. Germline V CDR1 and CDR2: MNHEY, SMNVEV (reference sequence). The CDR3 length is 13 residues. With 6 bases removed from V and 7 bases from J, the gap between germline ends came to 13 bases. CDR3 bases: TGTGCCAGCAGCCCTCCGGGGTACCAGCCCCAGCATTTT. Its translation is CASSPPGYQPQHF.

The chain joins TRBV2 to TRBJ2-3; 11 bases align to TRBD2. J lost 0 bases, V lost 6 bases, and 11 bases had no gene match. There are 18 residues in the CDR3. Germline CDR1 reads SNHLY; CDR2 reads FYNNEI. CDR3 sequence (DNA): TGTGCCAGCAGCCAAAGAGTAGCGGGGGGGACTAGCACAGATACGCAGTATTTT. Translation: CASSQRVAGGTSTDTQYF.

The chain links TRBV5-1 to TRBJ2-1; weak D call: TRBD2 (5 bases). CDR1 SGHRS and CDR2 YFSETQ come from the germline V gene. V was pared by 1 base and J by 0 bases, with 11 bases between. The CDR3 loop spans 16 amino acids. This chain's CDR3 is CASSLPGTSSYNEQFF. CDR3 nucleotides: TGCGCCAGCAGCTTGCCCGGCACTAGCTCCTACAATGAGCAGTTCTTC.